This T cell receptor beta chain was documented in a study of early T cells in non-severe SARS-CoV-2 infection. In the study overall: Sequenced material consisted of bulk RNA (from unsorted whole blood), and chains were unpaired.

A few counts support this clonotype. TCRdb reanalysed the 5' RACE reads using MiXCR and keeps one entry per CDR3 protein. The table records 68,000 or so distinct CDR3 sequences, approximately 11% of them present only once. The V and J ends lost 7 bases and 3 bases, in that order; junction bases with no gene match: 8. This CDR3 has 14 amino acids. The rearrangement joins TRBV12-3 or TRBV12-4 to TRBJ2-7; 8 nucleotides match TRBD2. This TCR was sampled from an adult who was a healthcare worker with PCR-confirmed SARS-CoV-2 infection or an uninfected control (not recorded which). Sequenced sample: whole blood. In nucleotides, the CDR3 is TGTGCCAGCACCCGACTAGCGAAGGACTACGAGCAGTACTTC. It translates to CASTRLAKDYEQYF.